This T cell receptor (beta chain) came from a study of vaccination and CD4 T cells after COVID-19 (dated by TCRdb to between 2022 and 2023). With respect to the entire study: Convalescent patients had a positive SARS-CoV-2 result on nasal swab PCR, and of these patients, 8 or 9 had mild disease and one had severe disease. Post-COVID blood samples were collected from convalescent patients a median of approximately 93 days after diagnosis, with a range of about 30 to 161 days. Control cultures received a CEFX viral epitope pool as the positive control, an HIV-1 Nef peptide pool as the negative control, or no peptide. Post-vaccine blood samples were taken a median of about 72 days after the second vaccine dose, with a range of roughly 14 to 250 days. In around ten COVID-19 convalescent patients and a few infection-naive healthy vaccine recipients, the spike-specific CD4+ TCR repertoire before mRNA vaccination was compared with the repertoire after mRNA vaccination. Culture stimuli were overlapping spike peptide pools from SARS-CoV-2 and from the common cold coronaviruses HCoV-NL63, HCoV-OC43 and HCoV-229E. In the convalescent cohort there were six males and four females, among whom were two Hispanic individuals, seven Caucasians, two Asians and one multiracial person. Each participant got two doses of either the Pfizer-BioNTech BNT162b2 vaccine (n=8) or the Moderna mRNA-1273 vaccine (n=2). Study-wide findings and limitations: In convalescent patients, nearly all vaccine-specific clones (304 of 307) were found to be mono-reactive for SARS-CoV-2 spike rather than cross-reactive with common cold coronaviruses. In convalescent patients, a median 86.3% of post-vaccine SARS-CoV-2-reactive clones were detected only after vaccination, and vaccine-specific priming was suggested by this finding. Only a relatively small number of convalescent patients were included in the study, and early timepoints following natural infection were not analyzed. An increase in the median number of SARS-CoV-2-reactive clonotypes from 20 to 25 after infection to roughly 38 after vaccination was observed, but the change was not found to be significant.

Looking up the germline V gene yields CDR1 SNHLY and CDR2 FYNNEI. The CDR3 holds 14 amino acids from the cysteine to the phenylalanine. The retained sequence is limited to the CDR3, 42 bases, with the frame set at the first base. The trim is 7 bases for V and 7 bases for J, with a gap of 14 bases between the germline ends. The intended sense of this specimen's treatment or condition label: approximately nine-day PBMC culture with coronavirus spike peptide pools or control peptides (ViraFEST assay). The study used the ViraFEST assay, which expanded antigen-specific T cells with peptide pools and then identified expanded clonotypes by TCR sequencing. The convalescent patients' positive SARS-CoV-2 PCR tests fell between March and December 2020, which was before the Alpha, Beta and Delta variants emerged in the United States. PBMCs were cultured at a few million per well in IMDM supplemented with roughly 5% human AB serum and 8.5 to 10 IU/ml IL-2, with about 9 ug/ml peptide pools added. Half of the culture medium was replaced with fresh IL-2-containing medium on days 3 and 7. Once the cells had been in culture for less than 12 days, the EasySep CD4+ T cell isolation kit was used to isolate CD4+ T cells by negative selection. PBMCs were separated from whole blood using Ficoll-Paque Plus gradient centrifugation and then either used fresh or cryopreserved at -140C. Culture conditions were generally each tested in triplicate wells.

The protocol used for the library was PCR. TCR sequencing of DNA from cultured CD4+ T cells used the Oncomine TCR Beta short-read assay at the Johns Hopkins FTIC core. The QIAamp micro DNA kit was used to extract genomic DNA from the cultured CD4+ T cells. The Oncomine TCR Beta libraries from cultured CD4+ T cells were pooled using unique dual indexes and then sequenced on an Illumina iSeq 100. In the source study's methods: Non-productive sequences were removed, and CDR3s that did not start with C, did not end with F or W, or were shorter than 7 amino acids were discarded. Antigen-specific clonotypes were identified using the MANAFEST web application through comparison of peptide-stimulated wells with reference and other culture wells. An FDR below 0.05, an odds ratio above 5, and a productive frequency above 0.1% in at least two of three replicate wells were required for clones to be considered positive. Cross-reactive clonotypes were defined as significantly expanded in both SARS-CoV-2 spike wells and at least one common cold coronavirus spike condition. Levenshtein distances (stringdist) and unrooted phylogenetic trees (ape) in R version 3.6.1 were used to assess CDR3 homology. The public reads were run again by TCRdb, first through fastp at Q25 and then through MiXCR, and only productive beta chains were kept. Every entry covers one CDR3 protein and lists the most common genes and DNA from its rows. These V and J calls are TCRdb output, not the study's own analysis. For this sample the table gives about 4,100 distinct CDR3 sequences, of which about 20% were detected only once. The top ten hold approximately 53% of the sample.

This clonotype showed up just a few times. The antigen it binds to is not known. No base quality information exists; no much larger clone differs at one position. Sequences were derived from CD4+ T cells from blood, cultured in vitro, sampled after SARS-CoV-2 vaccination. The chain uses TRBV2 and TRBJ1-6; no confident D gene assignment can be made. This clonotype was sampled from a human donor who had recovered from COVID-19. The DNA is as follows: TGTGCCAGCAACCGTGGACGGACGAATTCACCCCTCCACTTT. This yields the protein CASNRGRTNSPLHF. Full variable domain (CDR3 extended with the reference TRBV2 and TRBJ1-6 proteins): EPEVTQTPSHQVTQMGQEVILRCVPISNHLYFYWYRQILGQKVEFLVSFYNNEISEKSEIFDDQFSVERPDGSNFTLKIRSTKLEDSAMYFCASNRGRTNSPLHFGNGTRLTVT.